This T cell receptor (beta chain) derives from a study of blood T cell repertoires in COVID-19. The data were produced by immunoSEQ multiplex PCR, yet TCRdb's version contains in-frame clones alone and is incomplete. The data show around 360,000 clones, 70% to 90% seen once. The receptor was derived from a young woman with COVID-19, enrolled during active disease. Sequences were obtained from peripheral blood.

The CDR3 DNA is TGTGCCAGCAGTCCCCTCGGGGTCTCGGCCTACGAGCAGTACTTC. Translating gives CASSPLGVSAYEQYF. The gene calls are TRBV28 and TRBJ2-7; maybe TRBD2 (5 bases). V was shortened by 5 bases and J by 2 bases, with 16 bases between the two germline ends. This CDR3 has 15 residues. The germline gives CDR1 MDHEN, CDR2 SYDVKM.